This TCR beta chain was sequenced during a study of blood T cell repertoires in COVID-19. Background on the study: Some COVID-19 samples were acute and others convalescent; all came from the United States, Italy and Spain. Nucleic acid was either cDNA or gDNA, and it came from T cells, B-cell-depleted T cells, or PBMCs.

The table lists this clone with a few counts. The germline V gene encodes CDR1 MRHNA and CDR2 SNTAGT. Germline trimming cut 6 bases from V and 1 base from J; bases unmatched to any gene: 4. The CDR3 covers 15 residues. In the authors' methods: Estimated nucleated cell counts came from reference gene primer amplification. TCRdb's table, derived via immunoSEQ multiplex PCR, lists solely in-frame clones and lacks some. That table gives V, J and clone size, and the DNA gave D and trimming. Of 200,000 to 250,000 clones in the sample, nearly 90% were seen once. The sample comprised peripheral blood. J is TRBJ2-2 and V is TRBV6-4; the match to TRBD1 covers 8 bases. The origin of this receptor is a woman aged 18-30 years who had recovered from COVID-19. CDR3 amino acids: CASSAGTGNTGELFF. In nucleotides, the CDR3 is TGTGCCAGCAGCGCCGGGACAGGGAACACCGGGGAGCTGTTTTTT.